Below are 19 T cell receptor beta chains sequenced from a single sample in a study of T cell repertoires in cytomegalovirus infection. Antigens for these TCRs are unknown. TCRdb ran MiXCR on the reads and lists one entry per CDR3 protein. This table has approximately 730,000 distinct CDR3 sequences, 29% appearing once. Here the sequenced sample was cultured CD8+ T cells from PBMCs, taken from culture after CMV antigen stimulation. These receptors were collected from a human donor in good health (CMV status not recorded). Some clones in this sample may be carry-over from other donors' samples.

The V and J genes are TRBV6-2 or TRBV6-3 and TRBJ1-5, with 7 bases identical to TRBD1. The CDR3 covers 16 residues. CDR1 MNHEY and CDR2 SVGEGT come from the germline V gene. V dropped 5 bases and J dropped 7; count of bases not matched to a gene: 14. CDR3 loop: CASSARDRGPGQPQHF. DNA of the CDR3: TGTGCCAGCAGTGCCAGGGACAGAGGTCCCGGCCAGCCCCAGCATTTT.

This rearrangement joins TRBV27 to TRBJ2-1; 7 bases map to TRBD1. The CDR3 has 15 residues. The germline V gene has CDR1 MNHEY and CDR2 SMNVEV (reference sequence). With V trimmed by 2 bases and J by 5 bases, 6 bases remained unmatched. The CDR3 reads CASSLIGTADNEQFF. The CDR3 nucleotides read TGTGCCAGCAGTTTAATCGGGACAGCAGACAATGAGCAGTTCTTC.

This chain uses TRBV6-1 with TRBJ2-5; 8 bases line up with TRBD2. This CDR3 region has 16 residues. CDR1 is MNHNS, CDR2 SASEGT, per germline. Losses at the gene ends were 1 base for V and 0 bases for J; bases not matched to a gene: 4. The CDR3 reads CASSEGERGNQETQYF. The DNA of the CDR3 is TGTGCCAGCAGTGAAGGGGAGCGGGGGAACCAAGAGACCCAGTACTTC.

This chain links TRBV29-1 with TRBJ2-3; 8 bases map to TRBD2. The CDR3 sequence is 15 residues long. V shed 6 bases and J 2 bases; nucleotides not matched to a gene: 10. Germline-derived CDR1 and CDR2 are SQVTM and ANQGSEA. CDR3 DNA sequence: TGCAGCGTGCTGGGGCTGCGGGGGGTCACAGATACGCAGTATTTT. Residues: CSVLGLRGVTDTQYF.

The chain uses TRBV12-3 or TRBV12-4 and TRBJ1-5, with 7 bases aligning to TRBD1. Trimming removed 6 bases from V and 4 bases from J; junction bases left unmatched: 3. The CDR3 totals 13 residues. The CDR3 DNA is TGTGCCAGCAGAACGACAGGGAATCAGCCCCAGCATTTT. Translated, it gives CASRTTGNQPQHF.

In regard to this clonotype: Relative to the germline gene, one junction end is altered; a read error may explain this. The chain joins TRBV7-7 to TRBJ1-4, with TRBD1 as a possible D gene (5 bases). Germline assignment: CDR1 SSHAT and CDR2 FNYEAQ (reference sequence). The CDR3 has 15 amino acids. For the CDR3, the DNA is TGTGCTAGCAGCCGGACACGGCAACCCAATGAAAAACTGTTTTTT. Amino acids: CASSRTRQPNEKLFF.

This clonotype occurred a few times. V usage is TRBV10-3 and J usage is TRBJ2-5; D unclear. Between the trimmed V and J ends, which lost 3 bases and 3 bases, there was a span of 8 bases. Germline lookup yields CDR1 ENHRY and CDR2 SYGVKD. This CDR3 region has 13 residues. CDR3 nucleotides: TGTGCCATCAGTGAAGGTCCGGAAGAGACCCAGTACTTC. This encodes CAISEGPEETQYF.

This chain joins TRBV5-6 and TRBJ2-7, with D hard to call. The CDR3 is made up of 15 amino acids. V lost 2 bases, J lost 1 base, and 13 bases lay in between. Looked up from germline, CDR1 is SGHDT and CDR2 is YYEEEE. The CDR3: CASSLGPEESYEQYF. CDR3 coding DNA: TGTGCCAGCAGCTTAGGTCCCGAGGAATCCTACGAGCAGTACTTC.

In regard to this clonotype: Germline is not matched at one junction end, which may reflect a read error. The chain employs TRBV12-5 and TRBJ1-5, with 7 bases that match TRBD1. Per germline, CDR1 LGHNT and CDR2 FRNRAP. This CDR3 is 16 amino acids long. The CDR3 region is CASGLEGARSNLPQHF. CDR3 nucleotide sequence: TGTGCTAGTGGTTTGGAGGGGGCTAGGAGCAATCTGCCCCAGCATTTT.

This chain uses TRBV3-1 with TRBJ2-5, with D uncertain. With 1 base removed from V and 0 bases from J, the gap between germline ends came to 9 bases. Germline CDR1 reads LGHDT; CDR2 reads YNNKEL (reference sequence). This CDR3 is built from 15 residues. This CDR3 is CASSQVSGNQETQYF. In nucleotides, the CDR3 is TGTGCCAGCAGCCAAGTTTCCGGTAACCAAGAGACCCAGTACTTC.

The sample holds one count of this clonotype. The rearrangement joins TRBV24-1 to TRBJ1-5; 11 positions match TRBD1. V gave up 4 bases and J gave up 5 bases; unmatched junction bases: 6. The CDR3 extends over 16 amino acids. Germline CDR1 and CDR2: KGHDR and SFDVKD. In nucleotides, the CDR3 is TGTGCCACCAGTGAGGAGGACAGGGGGCTGTATCAGCCCCAGCATTTT. Translated, it gives CATSEEDRGLYQPQHF.

The chain combines TRBV4-1 with TRBJ1-2; 8 nucleotides agree with TRBD1. This CDR3 has 16 residues. V dropped 0 bases and J dropped 4; count of bases not matched to a gene: 7. CDR1 MGHRA and CDR2 YSYEKL come from the germline V gene. CDR3 sequence (DNA): TGCGCCAGCAGCCAAGAACCAGGGGGCATGGGCTATGGCTACACCTTC. It translates to CASSQEPGGMGYGYTF.

This clonotype was seen a few times. The V call is TRBV19, the J call TRBJ1-5; 10 nucleotides match TRBD1. CDR1 and CDR2 (germline): LNHDA, SQIVND (reference sequence). J was trimmed by 6 bases and V by 10 bases; bases with no gene match: 9. This CDR3 comprises 14 residues. DNA for the CDR3: TGTGCCACCTCCGGGACAGGGGTCCCTCAGCCCCAGCATTTT. Translating it yields CATSGTGVPQPQHF. Based on the CDR3 plus reference TRBV19 and TRBJ1-5, the full variable domain is DGGITQSPKYLFRKEGQNVTLSCEQNLNHDAMYWYRQDPGQGLRLIYYSQIVNDFQKGDIAEGYSVSREKKESFPLTVTSAQKNPTAFYLCATSGTGVPQPQHFGDGTRLSIL.

This clonotype was picked up a small number of times. The rearrangement links TRBV12-3 or TRBV12-4 to TRBJ2-2, with 10 bases that match TRBD1. The CDR3 length is 17 residues. V dropped 5 bases and J dropped 4; count of bases not matched to a gene: 10. The CDR3 loop reads CASSPIGTGAGTGELFF. As DNA, the CDR3 is TGTGCCAGCAGTCCGATTGGGACAGGGGCCGGCACCGGGGAGCTGTTTTTT.

In this sample, this clonotype turned up a few times. The chain joins TRBV28 to TRBJ2-7; TRBD1 or TRBD2 may be the D gene (5 bases each). Trimming cost V 2 bases and J 6 bases, with 14 bases left between them. Germline-derived CDR1 and CDR2 are MDHEN and SYDVKM. This CDR3 contains 14 residues. The chain's CDR3 is CASSLTGLSSEQYV. DNA of the CDR3: TGTGCCAGCAGTTTAACAGGACTCTCAAGCGAGCAGTACGTC.

This chain connects TRBV2 to TRBJ2-7; no clear D. The V end lost 2 bases, the J end lost 2 bases, and 7 bases lay between the germline ends. The CDR3 contains 13 residues. The V gene's germline CDR1 is SNHLY and CDR2 FYNNEI. The CDR3 DNA reads as TGTGCCAGCAGTGAACTCGGTGCCTACGAGCAGTACTTC. This translates into CASSELGAYEQYF.

The V call is TRBV28, the J call TRBJ2-1; TRBD2 might be the D (6 bases). This CDR3 is 16 amino acids long. Germline CDR1 MDHEN, CDR2 SYDVKM. The V and J ends lost 5 bases and 0 bases respectively, with 14 bases between them. The DNA of the CDR3 is TGTGCCAGCAGTCCTCCCCGGGGGAGCTCCTACAATGAGCAGTTCTTC. It is translated as CASSPPRGSSYNEQFF.

V gene TRBV4-1 combines with J gene TRBJ2-2; maybe TRBD1 (5 bases). CDR1 is MGHRA, CDR2 YSYEKL, per germline. The CDR3 spans 15 residues. V was clipped by 0 bases and J by 5 bases, with 10 bases between them. CDR3 sequence (DNA): TGCGCCAGCAGCCAAGATGCAGGGATGACCGGGGAGCTGTTTTTT. Amino acids: CASSQDAGMTGELFF.

This clonotype is a singleton in its sample. With a much larger clone just one base away, this may be a read error. The chain joins TRBV7-6 to TRBJ1-5; D might be TRBD1 (5 bases). From germline, CDR1 is SGHVS and CDR2 FNYEAQ. This CDR3 comprises 13 residues. V was shortened by 5 bases and J by 6 bases, with 11 bases between the two germline ends. DNA of the CDR3: TGTGCCAGCAGCACGGGGGAGGGTCAGCCCCAGCATTTT. This sequence encodes CASSTGEGQPQHF.